The entry below gives a single T cell receptor (beta chain) sequence along with its context. A much larger clone lies one base from this, so it may be a read error. From the PCR reads, TCRdb called clonotypes with MiXCR, one entry per CDR3 protein. The sample records under 650,000 distinct CDR3 sequences, just under 20% being singletons. This sample was included in a study of molecular identifiers for immune sequencing clone quantification. Germline CDR1 and CDR2: MNHEY and SMNVEV (reference sequence). This CDR3 is 14 amino acids long. Material for sequencing was naive CD8+ T cells from blood, with Jurkat cell RNA spiked in. This sample's subset: FACS-sorted CD8+CD4-CCR7+CD45RA+ naive T cells. The chain has TRBV27 and TRBJ2-7; perhaps TRBD1 as D (6 bases). The clonotype comes from a human donor in good health. Some libraries in this study had Jurkat cell RNA spiked in. The CDR3 sequence is CASSLFGGPYERYF. In nucleotides, the CDR3 is TGTGCCAGCAGTTTATTTGGGGGCCCCTACGAGCGGTACTTC.